This T cell receptor (beta chain) emerged from a study of B cell selection in AIRE deficiency. Study-wide findings and caveats: TCRbeta-only data showed around 39% of shared healthy Treg sequences in healthy Tconv. Roughly a third of healthy-shared Treg TCRbeta sequences appeared in patient Tconv cells. Of some 4,000 shared Treg TCRbeta sequences, roughly 31% were healthy-donor-only and just under 9.5% patient-only.

As for this clone: Its cognate antigen is unknown.

The V segment lost 2 bases and the J segment 5 bases; nucleotides outside the gene matches: 9. Germline V lookup: CDR1 MDHEN, CDR2 SYDVKM. The CDR3 is 16 amino acids. In the original processing: Treg pools: around 60,000 distinct patient, under 100,000 donor TCRbeta sequences. The protocol was immunoSEQ multiplex PCR, while the TCRdb copy is restricted to in-frame clones and leaves out a portion. The DNA gave D and trimming, while V, J and clone size come from that table. The sample includes 20,000 to 25,000 clones, 94% of them seen just once. Regulatory T cells were sorted as CD4+CD25hiCD127low/negative.

The sequence was obtained from a human donor with AIRE deficiency. The V gene is TRBV28, the J gene TRBJ2-1, with 7 bases matching TRBD2. What was sequenced was Tregs sorted from PBMCs. The CDR3 coding sequence is TGTGCCAGCAGTTTAGGCGGGAGACCGTTAAACAATGAGCAGTTCTTC. Amino acid sequence: CASSLGGRPLNNEQFF.